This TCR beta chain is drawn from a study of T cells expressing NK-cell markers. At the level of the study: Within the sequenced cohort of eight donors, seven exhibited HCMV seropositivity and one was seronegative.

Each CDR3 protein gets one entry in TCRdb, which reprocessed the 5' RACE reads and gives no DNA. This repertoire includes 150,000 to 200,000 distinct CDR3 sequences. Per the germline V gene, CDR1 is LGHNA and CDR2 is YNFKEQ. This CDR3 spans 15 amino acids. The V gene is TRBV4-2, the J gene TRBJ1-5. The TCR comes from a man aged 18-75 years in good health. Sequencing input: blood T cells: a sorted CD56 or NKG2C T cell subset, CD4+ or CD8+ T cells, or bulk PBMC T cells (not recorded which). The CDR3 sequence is CASSHEGNNNQPQHF.